This T cell receptor (beta chain) was identified in a study of blood T cell repertoires in COVID-19. Across the study: The United States, Italy and Spain supplied acute and convalescent COVID-19 samples. In each case, the material was cDNA or gDNA derived from T cells, B-cell-depleted T cells, or PBMCs.

Original analysis: Estimation of nucleated cell counts was performed using reference gene primer amplification. Here immunoSEQ multiplex PCR was the method, and the copy in TCRdb shows in-frame clones only, minus some. V and J calls and clone size are those listed in that table; D and trimming were worked out from the DNA. The table shows some 83,000 clones, with 87% occurring only once. Looked up from germline, CDR1 is MGHRA and CDR2 is YSYEKL. Unmatched junction bases numbered 9, after V lost 2 bases and J lost 4 bases. The CDR3 runs to 17 residues. This receptor was identified in an elderly woman with active or convalescent COVID-19. The chain employs TRBV4-1 and TRBJ2-2; 8 nucleotides line up with TRBD1. The sample taken for sequencing was peripheral blood. The CDR3 DNA follows: TGCGCCAGCAGCCAACAGGGGGCACAGACGAGCACCGGGGAGCTGTTTTTT. Its translation is CASSQQGAQTSTGELFF.